This TCR beta chain was profiled in a study of blood T cell repertoires in COVID-19. Per the study methods: Cell counts per sample came from amplifying reference gene primers. Some clones are missing from TCRdb's copy, which holds only in-frame ones; the method was immunoSEQ multiplex PCR. That table is the source of V, J and clone size, and D and trimming were worked out from the DNA. The table shows over 350,000 clones, with approximately 90% occurring only once. The age range of participants was 18 to 89 years, with residence in about two dozen US areas. Participants reported their clinical history, and cohort assignment relied on those reports. The CDR3 extends over 12 amino acids. Germline V CDR1 and CDR2: SEHNR, FQNEAQ (reference sequence). Trimming removed 8 bases at V and 6 bases at J, with 10 bases between.

The V and J genes are TRBV7-9 and TRBJ1-4, with D uncertain. Sequencing was carried out using PBMCs or T cells enriched from blood (not recorded which). The receptor was isolated from a woman aged 45-65 years who had recovered from COVID-19. The chain's CDR3 is CASSYFDEKLFF. For the CDR3, the DNA is TGTGCCAGCTCTTATTTCGATGAAAAACTGTTTTTT.